Below are 32 T cell receptor beta chains sequenced from a single sample in a study of T cell responses to AZD1222 COVID-19 vaccine. The data were produced by immunoSEQ multiplex PCR, yet TCRdb's version contains in-frame clones alone and is incomplete. The sample yields roughly 130,000 clones, roughly 93% seen once. Sequenced material: peripheral blood, taken on day 0 of AZD1222 vaccination. These receptors all come from an adult in good health.

The rearrangement links TRBV7-2 to TRBJ1-2; D gene unclear. The CDR3 covers 14 residues. Per germline, CDR1 SGHTA and CDR2 FQGNSA. Trimming removed 2 bases from V and 2 bases from J, with 9 bases in between. The CDR3 loop reads CASSLRRTNYGYTF. In DNA, the CDR3 is TGTGCCAGCAGCTTAAGGCGGACCAACTATGGCTACACCTTC.

The chain recombines TRBV11-2 with TRBJ2-3; 14 bases are a match to TRBD2. The junction had 5 bases not matched to a gene; V was cut back by 5 bases and J by 4 bases. This CDR3 spans 16 amino acids. The germline V gene has CDR1 SGHAT and CDR2 FQNNGV. The CDR3 region is CASSQGLAGVADTQYF. Written as DNA, the CDR3 is TGTGCCAGCAGCCAGGGACTAGCGGGAGTTGCAGATACGCAGTATTTT.

The chain uses TRBV18 and TRBJ2-7; D may match TRBD1 or TRBD2 (5 bases each). CDR3 length equals 15 residues. The germline V gene has CDR1 KGHSH and CDR2 LQKENI. V was clipped by 3 bases and J by 2 bases, with 14 bases between them. The CDR3: CASSPQDGAPYEQYF. The CDR3 DNA reads as TGTGCCAGCTCACCTCAAGACGGGGCCCCCTACGAGCAGTACTTC.

This chain joins TRBV18 and TRBJ2-3, with unresolved D. Germline CDR1 and CDR2: KGHSH and LQKENI. V was pared by 2 bases and J by 10 bases, with 16 bases between. The CDR3 totals 14 residues. CDR3 protein: CASSPESTSLPQYF. CDR3 nucleotide sequence: TGTGCCAGCTCACCAGAATCGACTTCCCTCCCGCAGTATTTT. Supplemented by reference TRBV18 and TRBJ2-3, the full variable domain reads NAGVMQNPRHLVRRRGQEARLRCSPMKGHSHVYWYRQLPEEGLKFMVYLQKENIIDESGMPKERFSAEFPKEGPSILRIQQVVRGDSAAYFCASSPESTSLPQYFGPGTRLTVL.

In its sample, this clone was seen once. The chain uses TRBV4-1 and TRBJ1-5; D is unresolved. Germline V gene sequence: CDR1 MGHRA, CDR2 YSYEKL. This CDR3 spans 17 amino acids. Between the trimmed V and J ends, which lost 1 base and 0 bases, there was a span of 13 bases. The CDR3 nucleotides read TGCGCCAGCAGCCAAGGGGCTAGTGACATTAGCAATCAGCCCCAGCATTTT. Translated, it gives CASSQGASDISNQPQHF.

The gene calls are TRBV12-3 or TRBV12-4 and TRBJ1-2; tentatively, D is TRBD1 (6 bases). This CDR3 contains 13 residues. Trimming left V 6 bases short and J 2 bases short, with 10 bases between. The CDR3 sequence is CASSRTENYGYTF. The DNA for the CDR3 is TGTGCCAGCAGCAGGACAGAAAACTATGGCTACACCTTC.

The CDR3 spells CASSLSSGANVLTF. In DNA, the CDR3 is TGTGCCAGCAGCTTAAGCTCTGGGGCCAACGTCCTGACTTTC. The chain has TRBV13 and TRBJ2-6; no firm D call. Per germline, CDR1 PRHDT and CDR2 FYEKMQ (reference sequence). V lost 2 bases to trimming and J lost 0 bases, with 2 bases between them. The CDR3 totals 14 residues.

The chain links TRBV9 to TRBJ1-1; no clear D. Germline values: CDR1 SGDLS, CDR2 YYNGEE. The CDR3 has 16 amino acids. V lost 0 bases, J lost 7 bases, and 19 bases lay in between. The CDR3 loop is CASSVGSVGPAGEAFF. CDR3 nucleotide sequence: TGTGCCAGCAGCGTAGGTAGTGTAGGCCCTGCAGGTGAAGCTTTCTTT.

The V and J genes are TRBV6-1 and TRBJ2-1, with 8 bases matching TRBD2. Germline trimming cut 2 bases from V and 9 bases from J; bases unmatched to any gene: 12. The V gene's germline CDR1 is MNHNS and CDR2 SASEGT. The CDR3 extends over 16 amino acids. The CDR3 DNA reads as TGTGCCAGCAGTGAACAACGGGAGGGCCGGCACACTGAGCAGTTCTTC. Its protein product is CASSEQREGRHTEQFF.

The chain uses TRBV3-1 (or the pseudogene TRBV3-2) and TRBJ2-4, with 8 bases that match TRBD1. V lost 3 bases and J lost 1; bases outside the gene matches: 2. Germline V gene sequence: CDR1 LGHDT, CDR2 YNNKEL (reference sequence). This CDR3 contains 15 residues. Written as DNA, the CDR3 is TGTGCCAGCAGCCAGACAGGGGAGGCCAAAAACATTCAGTACTTC. It specifies CASSQTGEAKNIQYF.

The rearrangement uses TRBV27 and TRBJ1-5, with D hard to call. The CDR3 is 12 amino acids. Deletions cut 5 bases from V and 4 bases from J, with 6 bases between. CDR1 is MNHEY, CDR2 SMNVEV, per germline (reference sequence). Here the CDR3 reads CASSPSNQPQHF. CDR3 nucleotide sequence: TGTGCCAGCAGTCCCTCAAATCAGCCCCAGCATTTT.

The rearrangement links TRBV19 to TRBJ1-1, with TRBD1 as a possible D gene (6 bases). From germline, CDR1 is LNHDA and CDR2 SQIVND (reference sequence). V was cut by 3 bases and J by 1 base, with 9 bases left in between. The length of the CDR3 is 14 residues. This CDR3 is CASSIGQQNTEAFF. The CDR3, as DNA: TGTGCCAGTAGTATTGGACAGCAGAACACTGAAGCTTTCTTT.

V usage is TRBV3-1 (or the pseudogene TRBV3-2) and J usage is TRBJ2-1; TRBD2 is a possible D gene (5 bases). V was trimmed by 0 bases and J by 0 bases, leaving 12 bases between them. Germline V gene lookup returns CDR1 LGHDT and CDR2 YNNKEL (reference sequence). This CDR3 has 17 residues. CDR3 sequence: CASSQDLGESSYNEQFF. The DNA of the CDR3 is TGTGCCAGCAGCCAAGATCTCGGGGAGAGCTCCTACAATGAGCAGTTCTTC.

The rearrangement joins TRBV24-1 to TRBJ2-1, with 7 positions matching TRBD2. This CDR3 has 16 residues. Germline CDR1 and CDR2: KGHDR and SFDVKD. Trimming at V came to 4 bases and at J to 0 bases, leaving 5 bases not matched to a gene. The CDR3 bases are TGTGCCACCAGTGACGGGGGGATCTACTCCTACAATGAGCAGTTCTTC. Translation gives CATSDGGIYSYNEQFF.

About this clone itself: One end of the junction varies from germline; a read error may be responsible. The CDR3 sequence is CASSLTPGIADF. The CDR3 bases are TGTGCCAGCAGTTTAACTCCGGGAATAGCGGACTTC. This chain uses TRBV12-3 or TRBV12-4 with TRBJ2-7; a weak D match, TRBD2 (6 bases). This CDR3 has 12 residues.

V usage is TRBV19 and J usage is TRBJ2-7, with 8 bases lining up with TRBD2. Germline V CDR1 and CDR2: LNHDA, SQIVND (reference sequence). The length of the CDR3 is 14 residues. V shed 5 bases, J shed 3 bases, and the junction held 6 bases outside the gene matches. The CDR3 DNA sequence: TGTGCCAGTAGTTCAACTAGCGGTTACTACGAGCAGTACTTC. Protein product: CASSSTSGYYEQYF. Using reference TRBV19 and TRBJ2-7 for the parts outside the CDR3, the full variable domain is DGGITQSPKYLFRKEGQNVTLSCEQNLNHDAMYWYRQDPGQGLRLIYYSQIVNDFQKGDIAEGYSVSREKKESFPLTVTSAQKNPTAFYLCASSSTSGYYEQYFGPGTRLTVT.

V and J are TRBV7-9 and TRBJ2-2; D possibly corresponds to TRBD1 (6 bases). The CDR3 has 13 residues. Per the germline V gene, CDR1 is SEHNR and CDR2 is FQNEAQ (reference sequence). V gave up 8 bases and J gave up 5 bases, with 12 bases separating them. The CDR3 DNA sequence: TGTGCCAGCGACAGGATGTCTACCGGGGAGCTGTTTTTT. Protein sequence: CASDRMSTGELFF.

The V call is TRBV5-1, the J call TRBJ1-1; 7 nucleotides match TRBD1. The trim removed 5 bases at V and 0 bases at J, leaving 7 bases unmatched. Germline V gene lookup returns CDR1 SGHRS and CDR2 YFSETQ. The length of the CDR3 is 15 residues. The DNA of the CDR3 is TGCGCCAGCAGGGAAGGGGGCCTCATGAACACTGAAGCTTTCTTT. Encoded protein: CASREGGLMNTEAFF.

The rearrangement joins TRBV7-8 to TRBJ1-2; 10 bases map to TRBD1. The CDR3 runs 14 residues. The germline V gene encodes CDR1 SGHVS and CDR2 FQNEAQ. J was trimmed by 6 bases and V by 3 bases; bases with no gene match: 4. The CDR3 loop is CASSLTGGADGYTF. DNA for the CDR3: TGTGCCAGCAGCTTGACAGGGGGCGCCGATGGCTACACCTTC. Full variable domain (remainder filled in from reference TRBV7-8 and TRBJ1-2): GAGVSQSPRYKVAKRGQDVALRCDPISGHVSLFWYQQALGQGPEFLTYFQNEAQLDKSGLPSDRFFAERPEGSVSTLKIQRTQQEDSAVYLCASSLTGGADGYTFGSGTRLTVV.

V gene TRBV5-1 combines with J gene TRBJ2-7; D might be TRBD1 or TRBD2, each matching 6 bases. Trimming stripped 0 bases from V and 5 bases from J, with 15 bases between. The germline V gene has CDR1 SGHRS and CDR2 YFSETQ. This CDR3 contains 15 residues. In DNA, the CDR3 is TGCGCCAGCAGCTTGGATGGGGGGCGAAGGAACGAGCAGTACTTC. The encoded protein is CASSLDGGRRNEQYF.

This clone was picked up a small number of times. The chain recombines TRBV19 with TRBJ1-2, with D unclear. V shed 0 bases and J shed 3 bases, with 5 bases lying between them. The CDR3 is made up of 13 amino acids. Germline CDR1 and CDR2: LNHDA and SQIVND (reference sequence). The DNA for the CDR3 is TGTGCCAGTAGTATAGACAGTCACTATGGCTACACCTTC. Its translation: CASSIDSHYGYTF.

This chain links TRBV6-5 with TRBJ1-2; weak D call: TRBD1 (5 bases). The CDR3 spans 13 residues. Trimming shortened V by 5 bases and J by 8 bases, and 15 bases separated the two germline ends. Germline CDR1 and CDR2: MNHEY and SVGAGI. The CDR3, as DNA: TGTGCCAGCAGTATCCGGGGGATTGGAGGCTACACCTTC. Translating gives CASSIRGIGGYTF.

V is TRBV29-1 and J is TRBJ2-7; weak D call: TRBD1 (6 bases). The CDR3 runs to 15 residues. V was cut by 5 bases and J by 6 bases, with 23 bases left in between. The germline V gene encodes CDR1 SQVTM and CDR2 ANQGSEA. The CDR3 spells CSVLLTGTPLIEQYF. DNA of the CDR3: TGCAGCGTTCTCCTAACCGGGACACCCCTAATCGAGCAGTACTTC.

The chain is built from TRBV28 and TRBJ2-1; 7 nucleotides agree with TRBD1. The CDR3 is 15 residues long. After removal of 4 bases from V and 4 bases from J, the junction contained 7 bases not matched to a gene. Germline-derived CDR1 and CDR2 are MDHEN and SYDVKM. This CDR3 is CASSSDREGYNEQFF. The CDR3 DNA follows: TGTGCCAGCAGTTCCGACAGGGAAGGGTACAATGAGCAGTTCTTC.

The chain has TRBV27 and TRBJ2-3; either TRBD1 or TRBD2 may supply D (5 bases each). Germline V gene lookup returns CDR1 MNHEY and CDR2 SMNVEV (reference sequence). Trimming stripped 1 base from V and 6 bases from J, with 14 bases between. The CDR3 loop spans 15 amino acids. The DNA of the CDR3 is TGTGCCAGCAGTTTATGGTTGGGGGTAGTGGATACGCAGTATTTT. This sequence encodes CASSLWLGVVDTQYF.

Only one count was recorded for this clone. This sequence joins TRBV7-9 and TRBJ2-7; the D gene is possibly TRBD2 (5 bases). CDR1 is SEHNR, CDR2 FQNEAQ, per germline (reference sequence). CDR3 length: 16 residues. Trimming took off 1 base at V and 2 bases at J, with 15 bases between the two ends. This CDR3 is CASSLVGAPLAYEQYF. For the CDR3, the DNA is TGTGCCAGCAGCTTAGTGGGAGCTCCGTTAGCCTACGAGCAGTACTTC.

DNA of the CDR3: TGCGCCAGCACCTCCGGGCCACTGGGGAACAATGAGCAGTTCTTC. Its translation is CASTSGPLGNNEQFF. J is TRBJ2-1 and V is TRBV10-2; no definite D call. CDR1 and CDR2 (germline): WSHSY, SAAADI. The CDR3 runs to 15 residues. V lost 7 bases and J lost 5, with 18 bases in between.

The CDR3 protein is CASSDRGRGVDTGELFF. The CDR3 DNA follows: TGTGCCAGCTCTGACAGGGGGCGCGGAGTCGACACCGGGGAGCTGTTTTTT. The V call is TRBV5-4, the J call TRBJ2-2, with 10 bases that match TRBD1. The junction had 12 bases not matched to a gene; V was cut back by 7 bases and J by 3 bases. The V gene's germline CDR1 is SGHNT and CDR2 YYREEE (reference sequence). This CDR3 comprises 17 residues.

The chain carries TRBV7-3 and TRBJ2-3, with a tentative D call TRBD1 (6 bases). From germline, CDR1 is SGHTA and CDR2 FQGTGA. Trimming removed 5 bases at V and 0 bases at J, with 9 bases between. The CDR3 consists of 14 residues. The chain's CDR3 is CASSPGHSTDTQYF. The CDR3 nucleotides are TGTGCCAGCAGCCCGGGACACAGCACAGATACGCAGTATTTT. Full variable domain (outside the CDR3, taken from reference TRBV7-3 and TRBJ2-3): GAGVSQTPSNKVTEKGKYVELRCDPISGHTALYWYRQSLGQGPEFLIYFQGTGAADDSGLPNDRFFAVRPEGSVSTLKIQRTERGDSAVYLCASSPGHSTDTQYFGPGTRLTVL.

The genes are TRBV4-2 and TRBJ2-1; no firm D call. Trimming took off 7 bases at V and 3 bases at J, with 4 bases between the two ends. Per the germline V gene, CDR1 is LGHNA and CDR2 is YNFKEQ. This CDR3 is 11 amino acids long. The CDR3 loop reads CASTNYNEQFF. The CDR3 nucleotides read TGTGCCAGCACCAACTACAATGAGCAGTTCTTC.

The genes are TRBV28 and TRBJ1-3, with D unresolved. CDR1 and CDR2 (germline): MDHEN, SYDVKM. V lost 7 bases to trimming and J lost 1 base, with 5 bases between them. The CDR3 runs to 12 residues. This CDR3 reads CASTSSGNTIYF. The CDR3 bases are TGTGCCAGCACGAGTTCTGGAAACACCATATATTTT.

The chain has TRBV3-1 (or the pseudogene TRBV3-2) and TRBJ1-1; weak D call: TRBD1 (5 bases). Germline CDR1 is LGHDT and CDR2 is YNNKEL (reference sequence). The CDR3 spans 17 residues. The V and J ends lost 0 bases and 2 bases respectively, with 16 bases between them. The CDR3 DNA is TGTGCCAGCAGCCAAGATCGGGGACGAAATCCTAACACTGAAGCTTTCTTT. It yields the protein CASSQDRGRNPNTEAFF.